This is a list of T cell receptor beta chains from one sample in a study of memory CD4+ T cells and cytomegalovirus serostatus. Generated by immunoSEQ multiplex PCR, the TCRdb table keeps only in-frame clones and is missing some. The profile shows around 50,000 clones, around 82% of them singletons. What was sequenced was memory CD4+ T cells from blood. The receptors were gathered from an adult in good health and CMV-seronegative. Both conserved end residues are part of each CDR3.

J gene | V gene | CDR3 protein
TRBJ2-7 | TRBV28 | CASSPPTLGEQYF
TRBJ2-1 | TRBV2 | CASSETGVGRDEQFF
TRBJ2-5 | TRBV5-4 | CASSLELVDETQYF
TRBJ2-1 | TRBV9 | CASSAQGARFNEQFF
TRBJ2-1 | TRBV11-3 | CASSVVHNEQFF
TRBJ2-7 | TRBV7-8 | CASSPLQGSPYEQYF
TRBJ1-1 | TRBV11-2 | CASSPGQGAAEAFF
TRBJ2-7 | TRBV27 | CASSFARPYDEQYF
TRBJ1-2 | TRBV28 | CASSLFPGGGYTF
TRBJ1-6 | TRBV5-6 | CASTLAGHYNSPLHF
TRBJ2-7 | TRBV11-2 | CASSQDYVGREQYF
TRBJ2-5 | TRBV18 | CASSPMGESRETQYF
TRBJ2-1 | TRBV7-2 | CASSPGSSGTNEQFF
TRBJ1-5 | TRBV5-6 | CASSLAVGQPQHF
TRBJ1-6 | TRBV30 | CAWSSGLRNSPLHF
TRBJ1-4 | TRBV4-1 | CASNNGNEKLFF
TRBJ2-7 | TRBV28 | CASSFPPYEQYF
TRBJ1-2 | TRBV27 | CATRKQGNYGYTF
TRBJ2-4 | TRBV28 | CASSLRLAGGNIQYF
TRBJ1-1 | TRBV5-1 | CASSFKVNTEAFF
TRBJ1-1 | TRBV2 | CASARDTRNTEAFF
TRBJ2-5 | TRBV28 | CASSLMETQYF
TRBJ2-1 | TRBV7-9 | CASSSRDRYNEQFF
TRBJ2-2 | TRBV2 | CASRDGVGTGELFF
TRBJ1-5 | TRBV6-1 | CASSFRGNQPQHF
TRBJ2-1 | TRBV6-1 | CASSERTNGNEQFF
TRBJ2-2 | TRBV19 | CASSGTFNTGELFF
TRBJ2-1 | TRBV7-3 | CASSLGLAGGDEQFF
TRBJ1-5 | TRBV6-6 | CASSRGGSNQPQHF
TRBJ2-2 | TRBV27 | CASSRPPSGTYTGELFF
TRBJ1-1 | TRBV25-1 | CASQARGGFTNTEAFF
TRBJ2-7 | TRBV6-1 | CASSPDRGGYEQYF